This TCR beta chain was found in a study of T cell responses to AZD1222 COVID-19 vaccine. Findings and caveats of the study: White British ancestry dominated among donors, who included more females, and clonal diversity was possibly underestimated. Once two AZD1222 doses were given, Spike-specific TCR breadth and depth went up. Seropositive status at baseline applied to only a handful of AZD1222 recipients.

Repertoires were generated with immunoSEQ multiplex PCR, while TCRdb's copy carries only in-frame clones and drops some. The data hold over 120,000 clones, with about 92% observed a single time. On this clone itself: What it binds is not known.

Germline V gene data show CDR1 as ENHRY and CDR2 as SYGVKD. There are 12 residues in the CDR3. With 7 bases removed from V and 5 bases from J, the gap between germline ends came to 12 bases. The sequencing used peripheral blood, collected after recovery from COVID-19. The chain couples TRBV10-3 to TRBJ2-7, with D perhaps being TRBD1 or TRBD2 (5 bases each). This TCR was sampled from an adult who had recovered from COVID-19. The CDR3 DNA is TGTGCCATCACCCGGGGCACAAACGAGCAGTACTTC. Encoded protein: CAITRGTNEQYF.